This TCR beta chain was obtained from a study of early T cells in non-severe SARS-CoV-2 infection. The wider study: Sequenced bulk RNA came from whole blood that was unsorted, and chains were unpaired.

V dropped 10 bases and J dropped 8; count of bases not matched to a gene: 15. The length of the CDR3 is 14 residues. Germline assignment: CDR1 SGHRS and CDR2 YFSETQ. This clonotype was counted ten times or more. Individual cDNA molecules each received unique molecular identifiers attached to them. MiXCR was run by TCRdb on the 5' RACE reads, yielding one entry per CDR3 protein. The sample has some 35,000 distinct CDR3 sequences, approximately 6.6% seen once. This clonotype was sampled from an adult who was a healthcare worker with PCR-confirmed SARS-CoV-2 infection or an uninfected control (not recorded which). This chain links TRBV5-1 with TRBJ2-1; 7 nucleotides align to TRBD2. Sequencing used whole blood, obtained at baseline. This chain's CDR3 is CAGSRSGDLDEQFF. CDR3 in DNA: TGCGCCGGCTCTAGGAGCGGGGATCTGGATGAGCAGTTCTTC.